This T cell receptor (beta chain) was recorded in a study of T cells in Graves' hyperthyroidism and ophthalmopathy. Study overall: Once the initial diagnosis was made, peripheral blood was obtained before any treatment.

Looked up from germline, CDR1 is MNHEY and CDR2 is SMNVEV (reference sequence). Trimming left V 8 bases short and J 4 bases short, with 6 bases between. This CDR3 is 12 amino acids long. TCR beta CDR3 regions were amplified from RNA. First-round RT-PCR of the TCR CDR3 relied on the HTBI primer set. Each CDR3 protein gets one entry after TCRdb re-called the multiplex PCR reads with MiXCR. The data contain approximately 530,000 distinct CDR3 sequences, just under 20% of them singletons. The study excluded patients with uncontrolled infection, other autoimmune disease, pregnancy or lactation. Each diagnosis was grounded in clinical symptoms, serum thyroxine and TRAb, thyroid ultrasound, and orbital computed tomography. The PBMCs studied were ones that came from about 9.9 ml fresh peripheral blood.

Sequences were obtained from blood. This clonotype was obtained from a man in his forties with Graves' ophthalmopathy. This chain joins TRBV27 and TRBJ2-6; unclear D gene. CDR3 loop: CASRLGANVLTF. CDR3 bases: TGTGCCAGCCGCCTCGGGGCCAACGTCCTGACTTTC.